Listed here are 24 T cell receptor beta chains from one sample, sequenced in a study of T-cell memory formation after mild COVID-19. TCRdb reprocessed the 5' RACE reads via MiXCR and lists one record per CDR3 protein. The table lists approximately 300,000 distinct CDR3 sequences, roughly 15% of them singletons, with 22% in the top ten. The sample comprised PBMCs or a T cell subset sorted from them (not recorded which). The receptor source for this set is a man between 18 and 29 years old who had mild COVID-19 (a few samples of this study predate the infection). Cell type and time point are not known.

The J gene is TRBJ1-1, the V gene TRBV11-2, with no clear D. The CDR3 length is 13 residues. Germline assignment: CDR1 SGHAT and CDR2 FQNNGV. The germline V and J ends were trimmed by 4 bases and 12 bases, with 18 bases remaining between them. CDR3 DNA sequence: TGTGCCAGCAGCTCCCTTACTCTCGGTAAACCTTTCTTT. This gives the protein CASSSLTLGKPFF. Full variable domain (rest looked up from reference TRBV11-2 and TRBJ1-1): EAGVAQSPRYKIIEKRQSVAFWCNPISGHATLYWYQQILGQGPKLLIQFQNNGVVDDSQLPKDRFSAERLKGVDSTLKIQPAKLEDSAVYLCASSSLTLGKPFFGQGTRLTVV.

This rearrangement joins TRBV6-1 to TRBJ1-5, with no clear D. Trimming removed 7 bases from V and 7 bases from J, with 14 bases in between. Germline-derived CDR1 and CDR2 are MNHNS and SASEGT. CDR3 size: 13 residues. CDR3 coding DNA: TGTGCCAGCATGGCGGCCCAAAACCAGCCCCAGCATTTT. Translated, it gives CASMAAQNQPQHF.

This clonotype was detected only a few times. The rearrangement links TRBV2 to TRBJ1-6; D might be TRBD1 (6 bases). The CDR3 is 16 amino acids. Deletions cut 11 bases from V and 9 bases from J, with 26 bases between. In germline, CDR1 is SNHLY, CDR2 FYNNEI. The CDR3 here is CALTRTVPLEGSPLHF. The CDR3 nucleotides read TGTGCCTTGACGAGGACAGTTCCCCTTGAGGGTTCACCCCTCCACTTT. Variable domain in full (rest from reference TRBV2 and TRBJ1-6): EPEVTQTPSHQVTQMGQEVILRCVPISNHLYFYWYRQILGQKVEFLVSFYNNEISEKSEIFDDQFSVERPDGSNFTLKIRSTKLEDSAMYFCALTRTVPLEGSPLHFGNGTRLTVT.

V and J are TRBV10-1 and TRBJ1-3; the match to TRBD1 covers 7 bases. V lost 11 bases and J lost 0; bases outside the gene matches: 13. The CDR3 extends over 16 amino acids. Germline CDR1 reads WNHNN; CDR2 reads SYGVQD (reference sequence). For the CDR3, the DNA is TGCGCCGGACAGGAAGAAACAGAACCCTCTGGAAACACCATATATTTT. This gives the protein CAGQEETEPSGNTIYF.

This clonotype was found many times. The gene calls are TRBV7-9 and TRBJ2-3; no firm D call. The germline CDR1 and CDR2 sequences are SEHNR and FQNEAQ (reference sequence). V dropped 2 bases and J dropped 0 bases, with 12 bases sitting between them. This CDR3 has 16 residues. CDR3 loop: CASSLSRGSSTDTQYF. The CDR3 DNA is TGTGCCAGCAGCTTATCTCGCGGATCCAGCACAGATACGCAGTATTTT.

This clonotype was detected only a few times. The chain combines TRBV18 with TRBJ1-2; tentatively, D is TRBD1 (5 bases). This CDR3 spans 14 amino acids. The germline V and J ends were trimmed by 2 bases and 7 bases, with 14 bases remaining between them. Germline loops: CDR1 KGHSH, CDR2 LQKENI. The CDR3 nucleotides are TGTGCCAGCTCACCAGACAGCACCTTAATTGGCTACACCTTC. This encodes CASSPDSTLIGYTF.

This clonotype was seen a few times. This sequence joins TRBV19 and TRBJ2-3; a possible D gene is TRBD1 (5 bases). The CDR3 extends over 13 amino acids. The V gene's germline CDR1 is LNHDA and CDR2 SQIVND (reference sequence). The germline V and J ends were trimmed by 4 bases and 6 bases, with 11 bases remaining between them. CDR3: CASSTREWDTQYF. The CDR3 DNA is TGTGCCAGTAGTACCAGGGAATGGGATACGCAGTATTTT.

The chain joins TRBV9 to TRBJ2-5; 12 bases fit TRBD2. V lost 4 bases and J lost 5; bases outside the gene matches: 9. The germline gives CDR1 SGDLS, CDR2 YYNGEE. The CDR3 runs 16 residues. CDR3 in amino acids: CASSPSGGADTETQYF. Here the CDR3 DNA reads TGTGCCAGCAGCCCTAGCGGGGGGGCCGATACGGAGACCCAGTACTTC.

This clonotype was counted only a few times. The chain uses TRBV29-1 and TRBJ2-7; 10 bases are shared with TRBD1. The CDR3 covers 13 residues. V lost 6 bases, J lost 6 bases, and 8 bases stayed unmatched. In germline, CDR1 is SQVTM, CDR2 ANQGSEA. The CDR3 sequence is CSVYGTGDFEQYF. The CDR3 bases are TGCAGCGTGTATGGGACAGGGGATTTCGAGCAGTACTTC.

The sample holds a few counts of this clonotype. The rearrangement joins TRBV7-9 to TRBJ1-3, with D unresolved. This CDR3 region has 14 residues. Trimming stripped 2 bases from V and 1 base from J, with 6 bases between. Germline V gene sequence: CDR1 SEHNR, CDR2 FQNEAQ (reference sequence). The CDR3 here is CASSLRQSGNTIYF. Written as DNA, the CDR3 is TGTGCCAGCAGCTTAAGGCAGTCTGGAAACACCATATATTTT.

This clonotype appeared a few times. The V and J genes are TRBV5-1 and TRBJ2-3; maybe TRBD1 (6 bases). The germline V gene has CDR1 SGHRS and CDR2 YFSETQ. V was clipped by 0 bases and J by 0 bases, with 11 bases between them. The CDR3 is 16 residues long. The CDR3 reads CASSLALQGSTDTQYF. The CDR3 DNA sequence: TGCGCCAGCAGCTTGGCATTACAGGGTAGCACAGATACGCAGTATTTT.

This clonotype was seen many times. The V gene is TRBV5-1, the J gene TRBJ2-4; D gene ambiguous. Between the trimmed V and J ends, which lost 1 base and 1 base, there was a span of 9 bases. Germline CDR1 and CDR2: SGHRS and YFSETQ. There are 15 residues in the CDR3. The CDR3 sequence is CASSLNTGAKNIQYF. CDR3 in DNA: TGCGCCAGCAGCTTGAACACCGGGGCCAAAAACATTCAGTACTTC.

This clonotype occurred many times. The gene calls are TRBV2 and TRBJ2-5, with 8 bases that match TRBD2. The CDR3 totals 13 residues. Unmatched junction bases numbered 2, after V lost 7 bases and J lost 1 base. CDR1 and CDR2 (germline): SNHLY, FYNNEI. The CDR3 sequence: CASTRGGQETQYF. The CDR3 DNA reads TGTGCCAGCACACGGGGGGGCCAAGAGACCCAGTACTTC. The full variable domain, its missing parts supplied by reference TRBV2 and TRBJ2-5, is EPEVTQTPSHQVTQMGQEVILRCVPISNHLYFYWYRQILGQKVEFLVSFYNNEISEKSEIFDDQFSVERPDGSNFTLKIRSTKLEDSAMYFCASTRGGQETQYFGPGTRLLVL.

This clonotype has more than one count but fewer than ten. The chain carries TRBV7-9 and TRBJ2-7; D is possibly TRBD1 (6 bases). Per germline, CDR1 SEHNR and CDR2 FQNEAQ (reference sequence). The CDR3 covers 13 residues. V lost 6 bases and J lost 1, with 10 bases in between. CDR3 amino acids: CASSRQVSYEQYF. The CDR3 nucleotides read TGTGCCAGCAGTCGACAGGTTTCCTACGAGCAGTACTTC.

CDR3 sequence reads: CASRPAGGPSDTQYF. The DNA for the CDR3 is TGTGCCAGCAGACCTGCGGGGGGGCCTTCAGATACGCAGTATTTT. This chain links TRBV5-4 with TRBJ2-3; 9 positions match TRBD2. The CDR3 sequence is 15 residues long. Trimming removed 5 bases from V and 4 bases from J; junction bases left unmatched: 8. Germline loops: CDR1 SGHNT, CDR2 YYREEE (reference sequence).

The sample holds many counts of this clonotype. V and J are TRBV4-3 and TRBJ2-6; D might be TRBD1 (5 bases). The CDR3 loop spans 17 amino acids. The V end was cut by 1 base, the J end by 0 bases, with 10 bases between. Per germline, CDR1 LGHNA and CDR2 YSLEER. CDR3 coding DNA: TGCGCCAGCAGCCAAGGTCCAGGGCACTCTGGGGCCAACGTCCTGACTTTC. Translation gives CASSQGPGHSGANVLTF.

This clonotype was observed a handful of times. The J gene is TRBJ2-3, the V gene TRBV2; no definite D call. CDR3 length equals 13 residues. Per the germline V gene, CDR1 is SNHLY and CDR2 is FYNNEI. V lost 8 bases and J 4 bases, leaving 13 bases between the germline ends. This CDR3 is CASGWARADTQYF. The CDR3 DNA follows: TGTGCCAGCGGATGGGCCCGCGCAGATACGCAGTATTTT.

There are a few counts of this clonotype. The V and J genes are TRBV11-2 and TRBJ2-7; 9 bases fit TRBD1. The CDR3 spans 13 residues. CDR1 is SGHAT, CDR2 FQNNGV, per germline. V trimming: 5 bases; J trimming: 9 bases; junction bases outside the gene matches: 8. The CDR3 DNA reads TGTGCCAGCAGCCCGGACCACAGGGGGCGGCAGTACGTC. This sequence encodes CASSPDHRGRQYV.

This clonotype has a handful of counts. The chain carries TRBV6-2 or TRBV6-3 and TRBJ2-7; D may be TRBD1 (6 bases). Germline CDR1 MNHEY, CDR2 SVGEGT. CDR3 length equals 18 residues. V shed 6 bases and J shed 1 base, with 25 bases lying between them. CDR3 in amino acids: CASSLRQQGEPSSYEQYV. The CDR3 nucleotides are TGTGCCAGCAGCCTAAGACAACAGGGCGAACCCTCGTCCTACGAGCAGTACGTC.

The rearrangement links TRBV2 to TRBJ2-7, with 13 bases lining up with TRBD2. Germline V CDR1 and CDR2: SNHLY, FYNNEI. This CDR3 region has 15 residues. The trim removed 6 bases at V and 2 bases at J, leaving 4 bases unmatched. CDR3 DNA: TGTGCCAGCAGCATGGGACTAGCGGGGACCTACGAGCAGTACTTC. This codes for CASSMGLAGTYEQYF.

This clonotype was observed a few times. CDR3 amino acids: CASSSWGGTGGQETQYF. Written as DNA, the CDR3 is TGTGCCAGCAGCTCCTGGGGAGGGACAGGTGGCCAAGAGACCCAGTACTTC. The chain links TRBV7-9 to TRBJ2-5, with a possible D match to TRBD1 (8 bases). Germline CDR1 is SEHNR and CDR2 is FQNEAQ (reference sequence). The CDR3 consists of 17 residues. Trimming took off 4 bases at V and 1 base at J, with 19 bases between the two ends.

This clonotype turned up a few times. The chain carries TRBV4-3 and TRBJ1-1; no clear D gene. The CDR3 runs to 15 residues. V dropped 1 base and J dropped 1 base, with 10 bases sitting between them. Germline V gene data show CDR1 as LGHNA and CDR2 as YSLEER. In DNA, the CDR3 is TGCGCCAGCAGCCAAGCGGAGTGGGGGAACACTGAAGCTTTCTTT. Amino acids: CASSQAEWGNTEAFF.

This clonotype was seen more than once but under ten times. The chain links TRBV24-1 to TRBJ2-3; 10 bases fit TRBD2. After removal of 4 bases from V and 2 bases from J, the junction contained 8 bases not matched to a gene. The CDR3 runs 17 residues. The germline gives CDR1 KGHDR, CDR2 SFDVKD. This CDR3 reads CATSDPKLAGNTDTQYF. The CDR3 bases are TGTGCCACCAGTGACCCTAAACTAGCGGGAAACACAGATACGCAGTATTTT.

This clonotype appeared a few times. The chain combines TRBV12-3 or TRBV12-4 with TRBJ2-2, with D possibly being TRBD2 (6 bases). V lost 4 bases to trimming and J lost 6 bases, with 15 bases between them. The CDR3 runs to 15 residues. Here the CDR3 DNA reads TGTGCCAGCAGTTCCGGCGGGAACACCGCCGGGGAGCTGTTTTTT. Its translation: CASSSGGNTAGELFF.